The rows below give T cell receptor beta chains drawn from one sample of a study of shared clonotypes between healthy human individuals. Assay: immunoSEQ multiplex PCR; the TCRdb copy retains only in-frame clones and omits some. The sample has about 2.4 million clones; 93% are singletons. Sequencing used naive CD4+ T cells from PBMCs. The receptors originated from a man younger than 35 in good health. Some clones in this sample may be carry-over from other donors' samples. The CDR3 runs from the conserved cysteine through the conserved F or W. A D gene is named only where the DNA matches it firmly. Expanded clones are given a class, and other clones once, few, many or no size at all.

CDR3 DNA,CDR3 protein,J gene,D gene,V gene,clone size
TGTGCCAGCAGTTTATTGGAGGGGCTGAGGCCCCAGCATTTT,CASSLLEGLRPQHF,TRBJ1-5,-,TRBV28,-
TGTGCCAGCAGTTTGCCAGGGGCGGTGCAGTACTTC,CASSLPGAVQYF,TRBJ2-7,-,TRBV28,-
TGTGCCAGCAGATCACCTACTAGGACCACGAGCGCTGAAGCTTTCTTT,CASRSPTRTTSAEAFF,TRBJ1-1,-,TRBV27,-
TGCGCCAGCAGCTCCACCGGGACAGCGACCACCGGGGAGCTGTTTTTT,CASSSTGTATTGELFF,TRBJ2-2,TRBD1,TRBV5-1,once
TGTGCCAGTAGTATTATGGATCCCACCACTGAAGCTTTCTTT,CASSIMDPTTEAFF,TRBJ1-1,-,TRBV19,-
TGCGCCAGCTCCGAACTCGGTGGCGGGTACCAAGAGACCCAGTACTTC,CASSELGGGYQETQYF,TRBJ2-5,-,TRBV5-1,-
TGTGCCAGCAGCCCTGGGCTAGCGGGAGCCTACGAGCAGTACTTC,CASSPGLAGAYEQYF,TRBJ2-7,TRBD2,TRBV7-2,-
TGTGCCAGCAGTGAGTTAGAGACCCAGTACTTC,CASSELETQYF,TRBJ2-5,-,TRBV2,-
TGTGCCAGCAGTGTTGTTAGCGGGAGGGGGTTCTTC,CASSVVSGRGFF,TRBJ2-1,TRBD2,TRBV28,-
TGTGCCATCAGGGACAGCGTAGACACCGGGGAGCTGTTTTTT,CAIRDSVDTGELFF,TRBJ2-2,-,TRBV10-3,-
TGCGCCAGCAGCTTGGGTACAGTGGACTATGGCTACACCTTC,CASSLGTVDYGYTF,TRBJ1-2,-,TRBV5-1,once
TGCGCCAGCAGCCTGGCCTCCCAGGGGATGGGGGAGCAGTTCTTC,CASSLASQGMGEQFF,TRBJ2-1,-,TRBV5-1,-
TGTGCCAGCAGCTTAAGTGCGGGGGGATACAATGAGCAGTTCTTC,CASSLSAGGYNEQFF,TRBJ2-1,TRBD2,TRBV7-2,-
TGTGCCAGCAGCTCCACTTCATCTGGAAACACCATATATTTT,CASSSTSSGNTIYF,TRBJ1-3,-,TRBV7-3,-
TGTGCCAGCAGCCCGGGACAGGGACATGGCGATGAGCAGTTCTTC,CASSPGQGHGDEQFF,TRBJ2-1,TRBD1,TRBV7-2,-
TGTGCCAGCAGCCCGGGACTAGCGGGAGCCCTCTCCTACAATGAGCAGTTCTTC,CASSPGLAGALSYNEQFF,TRBJ2-1,TRBD2,TRBV11-3,-
TGTGCCAGAGAGAGGGGGTCGGATGGCTACACCTTC,CARERGSDGYTF,TRBJ1-2,-,TRBV2,-
TGTGCCAGCTCACCCGGACAGTACAATGAGCAGTTCTTC,CASSPGQYNEQFF,TRBJ2-1,-,TRBV18,once
TGTGCCAGCAGCGCGGAGCCGGGCTCGGGGGTCTCCTACAATGAGCAGTTCTTC,CASSAEPGSGVSYNEQFF,TRBJ2-1,-,TRBV5-4,once
TGTGCCATCAGTGAGTTCGGGGGTAGTGGAAACACCATATATTTT,CAISEFGGSGNTIYF,TRBJ1-3,-,TRBV10-3,-
TGCGCCAGCAGCCAAGAGGAGTCGCAAGCCGCCTCCCATTTT,CASSQEESQAASHF,TRBJ1-5,-,TRBV4-1,-
TGTGCCACCAGCAGAGATCGGAGCCGATCAGAATTT,CATSRDRSRSEF,TRBJ1-3,-,TRBV15,-
TGTGCCAGCAGTTCTAATGACGGCTTCAATCAGCCCCAGCATTTT,CASSSNDGFNQPQHF,TRBJ1-5,-,TRBV6-6,few
TGTGCCAGCAGTTCTCCGGGGATACAAGAGACCCAGTACTTC,CASSSPGIQETQYF,TRBJ2-5,-,TRBV28,-
TGTGCCAGCAGTACGACTAGCGCAAACGAGCAGTACTTC,CASSTTSANEQYF,TRBJ2-7,TRBD2,TRBV28,-
TGTGCCAGCAGGCCGACAGAGTCGAACTATGGCTACACCTTC,CASRPTESNYGYTF,TRBJ1-2,-,TRBV2,few
TGCAGTGCCAGGGGAGGAGAGACCCAGTACTTC,CSARGGETQYF,TRBJ2-5,-,TRBV20-1,-
TGTGCCATCAATACGGGCCTCTCTGGAAACACCATATATTTT,CAINTGLSGNTIYF,TRBJ1-3,-,TRBV10-3,-
TGTGCCAGCAGCTTTGGGACAGGGAGCGTTCAGCCCCAGCATTTT,CASSFGTGSVQPQHF,TRBJ1-5,TRBD1,TRBV5-6,once
TGTGCCAGCAGTGCGCGGACTAGCGGGAGCTCCTACAATGAGCAGTTCTTC,CASSARTSGSSYNEQFF,TRBJ2-1,TRBD2,TRBV6-1,-
TGTGCCAGCAGCAAAGACAGGGCTAACTATGGCTACACCTTC,CASSKDRANYGYTF,TRBJ1-2,TRBD1,TRBV27,-
TGCGCCAGCAGCCAAGGAGACGTAGGGTATGGCTACACCTTC,CASSQGDVGYGYTF,TRBJ1-2,-,TRBV4-1,-
TGTGCCAGCAGGGCAGAGAGAAACATTCAGTACTTC,CASRAERNIQYF,TRBJ2-4,-,TRBV2,once
TGTGCCACAAAACAGGGGGTAGGTGAAAAACTGTTTTTT,CATKQGVGEKLFF,TRBJ1-4,TRBD1,TRBV10-3,-
TGTGCCAGCTCACCACCGGCAGGCGACTATGGCTACACCTTC,CASSPPAGDYGYTF,TRBJ1-2,-,TRBV18,once
TGTGCCAGTAGTTCCGACAGGGGCTACGAGCAGTACTTC,CASSSDRGYEQYF,TRBJ2-7,TRBD1,TRBV19,-
TGTGCCAGCTCAAGGGAAGGGCGGGCCAATGAGCAGTTCTTC,CASSREGRANEQFF,TRBJ2-1,-,TRBV11-3,-
TGTGCCAGCAGCGACTTCTACGAGCAGTACTTC,CASSDFYEQYF,TRBJ2-7,-,TRBV5-6,-
TGTGCCAGTCGAAAACAGGGGGAGCAGTGCTACGAGCAGTACTTC,CASRKQGEQCYEQYF,TRBJ2-7,TRBD1,TRBV27,once
TGCGCCAGCAGGTCGGTGGGTAGGGCTCGCACAGATACGCAGTATTTT,CASRSVGRARTDTQYF,TRBJ2-3,-,TRBV4-1,-
TGCGCCAGCAGCCCCAAAGGGTGGACCCCGGGACTCACCCCCAATGAGCAGTTCTTC,CASSPKGWTPGLTPNEQFF,TRBJ2-1,-,TRBV5-1,-
TGTGCCAGCAGGAGTACAGGGGACTACGAGCAGTACTTC,CASRSTGDYEQYF,TRBJ2-7,TRBD1,TRBV28,-